A single sample gave rise to the 10 T cell receptor beta chains below, sequenced in a study of T cell responses to AZD1222 COVID-19 vaccine. Data came from immunoSEQ multiplex PCR; TCRdb stores just in-frame clones and leaves some out. The data show over 100,000 clones, about 85% seen once. The sequencing used peripheral blood, collected on day 0 of AZD1222 vaccination. The receptors originated from an adult in good health.

This clone appeared once. This chain links TRBV19 with TRBJ1-1; D unclear. V gave up 7 bases and J gave up 8 bases, with 20 bases separating them. Germline assignment: CDR1 LNHDA and CDR2 SQIVND (reference sequence). CDR3 size: 14 residues. CDR3 sequence reads: CASTTFDSGSEAFF. The DNA of the CDR3 is TGTGCCAGTACTACTTTTGATAGCGGCTCGGAAGCTTTCTTT.

Only a few counts were recorded for this clone. V usage is TRBV28 and J usage is TRBJ1-5, with D perhaps TRBD1 (5 bases). This CDR3 contains 18 residues. Between the trimmed V and J ends, which lost 4 bases and 0 bases, there was a span of 19 bases. Germline loops: CDR1 MDHEN, CDR2 SYDVKM. CDR3 bases: TGTGCCAGCAGTTCCCCCCCGGGACGGACAAATAGCAATCAGCCCCAGCATTTT. Protein: CASSSPPGRTNSNQPQHF.

The gene calls are TRBV5-5 and TRBJ2-3, with D unclear. Germline assignment: CDR1 SGHKS and CDR2 YYEKEE (reference sequence). Trimming stripped 0 bases from V and 5 bases from J, with 13 bases between. The CDR3 has 15 residues. The CDR3 DNA reads as TGTGCCAGCAGCTTGGGGCCGCTTAACGGAGATACGCAGTATTTT. Translated: CASSLGPLNGDTQYF.

The rearrangement uses TRBV7-9 and TRBJ1-2; the D gene is possibly TRBD1 (6 bases). Trimming removed 5 bases at V and 5 bases at J, with 9 bases between. The CDR3 is 12 residues long. In germline, CDR1 is SEHNR, CDR2 FQNEAQ (reference sequence). In nucleotides, the CDR3 is TGTGCCAGCAGCCAGGACAGATATGGCTACACCTTC. Residues: CASSQDRYGYTF.

V usage is TRBV7-9 and J usage is TRBJ2-7; 7 bases align to TRBD1. Per germline, CDR1 SEHNR and CDR2 FQNEAQ (reference sequence). J lost 2 bases, V lost 5 bases, and 9 bases had no gene match. The CDR3 runs to 15 residues. Written as DNA, the CDR3 is TGTGCCAGCAGCGTAACGGGACAGCCAACCTACGAGCAGTACTTC. It yields the protein CASSVTGQPTYEQYF.

The chain has TRBV11-1 and TRBJ2-3, with D possibly matching TRBD2 (6 bases). V dropped 5 bases and J dropped 2 bases, with 14 bases sitting between them. The CDR3 length is 15 residues. CDR1 and CDR2 from the germline V gene are SGHAT and FQDESV (reference sequence). For the CDR3, the DNA is TGTGCCAGCAGCCGCTCGGCTAGCGCCACAGATACGCAGTATTTT. It yields the protein CASSRSASATDTQYF. The whole variable domain, remainder taken from reference TRBV11-1 and TRBJ2-3, is EAEVAQSPRYKITEKSQAVAFWCDPISGHATLYWYRQILGQGPELLVQFQDESVVDDSQLPKDRFSAERLKGVDSTLKIQPAELGDSAMYLCASSRSASATDTQYFGPGTRLTVL.

V gene TRBV10-3 combines with J gene TRBJ2-5; D assignment may be TRBD1 or TRBD2 (5 bases each). Germline V gene lookup returns CDR1 ENHRY and CDR2 SYGVKD. This CDR3 has 13 residues. Trimming shortened V by 11 bases and J by 2 bases, and 15 bases separated the two germline ends. The CDR3 spells CAARDGEQETQYF. For the CDR3, the DNA is TGTGCCGCCAGGGACGGAGAGCAAGAGACCCAGTACTTC.

This clone has just one count. The J gene is TRBJ2-1, the V gene TRBV24-1, with D perhaps given as TRBD1 or TRBD2 (5 bases each). Germline assignment: CDR1 KGHDR and CDR2 SFDVKD. V gave up 9 bases and J gave up 10 bases, with 21 bases separating them. CDR3 size: 14 residues. CDR3 region: CATSRDGVREEQFF. The CDR3 DNA reads as TGTGCCACCTCACGGGACGGGGTGCGCGAGGAGCAGTTCTTC.

The chain joins TRBV25-1 to TRBJ2-2; D tentatively fits TRBD1 or TRBD2 (5 bases each). CDR1 MGHDK and CDR2 SYGVNS come from the germline V gene. The CDR3 extends over 16 amino acids. Trimming took off 1 base at V and 3 bases at J, with 12 bases between the two ends. Here the CDR3 DNA reads TGTGCCAGCAGTGAATTCGTCAGGGACGACACCGGGGAGCTGTTTTTT. Protein: CASSEFVRDDTGELFF.

The rearrangement uses TRBV7-9 and TRBJ2-3; perhaps TRBD1 as D (5 bases). V was shortened by 0 bases and J by 0 bases, with 13 bases between the two germline ends. This CDR3 has 17 amino acids. CDR1 and CDR2 (germline): SEHNR, FQNEAQ (reference sequence). This chain's CDR3 is CASSLALAGRSTDTQYF. The CDR3 DNA is TGTGCCAGCAGCTTAGCGCTGGCAGGGCGGAGCACAGATACGCAGTATTTT.